The entry below gives a single TCR beta chain sequence along with its context. This clone was counted between two and nine times. The antigen it binds to is not known. Base-call qualities are not available, and no considerably larger clone is one nucleotide away. In the prospective study, participants were about 18 to 100 years old, resided in about two dozen geographic areas of the United States, and were enrolled through a virtual design. Cohort assignment in the prospective study relied on participant-reported clinical history from a screening survey and a study questionnaire. ImmuneRACE Cohort 3 recovered participants were defined by two consecutive negative NP/OP PCR tests, healthcare professional clearance, or symptom resolution. Each participant in the prospective study had whole blood, serum and a nasopharyngeal or oropharyngeal swab collected by mobile phlebotomists. Prospective study participants could optionally give additional blood draws and questionnaires over a roughly 2-month period. Before DNA extraction, prospective study blood samples were shipped either frozen or at room temperature.

The sample is drawn from a study of blood T cell repertoires in COVID-19 (TCRdb year 2020). A note on the overall study: Collaborator samples came from the United States, Italy and Spain and covered acute and convalescent phases of COVID-19. The material from the prospective study consisted of cDNA or gDNA derived from T cells, B-cell-depleted T cells, or PBMCs. Subjects who had been exposed to COVID-19, were actively infected with it, or had recovered from it provided the deeply sampled blood TCRbeta repertoires that made up the dataset. The repertoires were released in a freely available public database meant as a resource for research on the immune response to SARS-CoV-2. The samples were drawn from the first 160 participants of the ongoing ImmuneRACE study and from 1,254 subjects provided by 6 global collaborators. Sample metadata almost always included a de-identified subject ID, COVID-19 status, age in years and sex. HLA class I and class II types, where available, came from metadata supplied by the sample provider rather than from assay-based typing.

The immunoSEQ Assay, a bias-controlled multiplex PCR, was used to amplify TCRbeta CDR3 regions from genomic DNA. The study's processing was this. The number of nucleated cells in each sample was estimated from the amplification of reference gene primers within the assay. Sequence reads were collapsed and filtered to measure the absolute abundance of every unique TCRbeta CDR3 rearrangement. For each sample, productive Simpson clonality was calculated as the square root of Simpson's diversity index over productive rearrangements. TCRdb re-hosts the immuneACCESS table, in-frame sequences only. Its copies lack some clones; in the studies checked, an unresolved V gene accounts for under half of them, and the cause for the rest is not known. Clonal size and the V and J genes are those of that table, whereas D and trimming came from the DNA. The sample data list roughly 400,000 clones, and over 75% of these were observed just once. The ten biggest clones cover about 1.1% of the sample.

Overall study outcomes, separate from this receptor: The amount of clinical and demographic metadata varied by source and participant and was provided uncurated.

V is trimmed back by 7 bases and J by 5 bases, and the junction contains 7 bases that no gene match accounts for. The CDR3 measures 14 amino acids from cysteine to phenylalanine. Only the CDR3 part of the read is kept: 42 bases, read in frame from the first base. CDR1 and CDR2, per the germline V gene, are SNHLY and FYNNEI. The receptor comes from a man aged 30 to 45 who had recovered from COVID-19. Input material: PBMCs or T cells enriched from blood (not recorded which). The V gene is TRBV2 and the J gene is TRBJ2-7, with 11 bases aligning to TRBD2. CDR3 protein: CASKRELAGDEQYF. The DNA is as follows: TGTGCCAGCAAACGGGAACTAGCGGGAGACGAGCAGTACTTC.